The 2 T cell receptor beta chains listed next were all sequenced from one sample in a study of T cell changes during pregnancy in multiple sclerosis. The method was immunoSEQ multiplex PCR; TCRdb's version includes in-frame clones alone and lacks a portion of them. The table records around 61,000 clones, around nine tenths of them present only once. The material was peripheral blood, obtained in the third trimester of pregnancy. These receptors were collected from a female donor in good health, enrolled as a control in a pregnancy study.

This chain uses TRBV2 with TRBJ2-3, with TRBD1 matching over 9 bases. This CDR3 is 15 amino acids long. Germline V gives CDR1 SNHLY, CDR2 FYNNEI. The V and J ends lost 1 base and 5 bases, in that order; junction bases with no gene match: 4. The CDR3 sequence is CASSEGTGDLDTQYF. CDR3 nucleotide sequence: TGTGCCAGCAGTGAAGGGACAGGGGATTTAGATACGCAGTATTTT.

The chain recombines TRBV30 with TRBJ1-4; 7 bases align to TRBD1. Trimming removed 3 bases from V and 7 bases from J; junction bases left unmatched: 5. This CDR3 is 13 amino acids long. The germline V gene has CDR1 GTSNPN and CDR2 SVGIG (reference sequence). The CDR3 region has the DNA TGTGCCTGGAGCCGGGACAGCTTTGAAAAACTGTTTTTT. Translation: CAWSRDSFEKLFF.